Each of the 27 T cell receptor beta chains below was sequenced from the same sample in a study of blood T cell repertoires in COVID-19 (dated by TCRdb to 2020 to 2022). Libraries were prepared through the immunoSEQ multiplex PCR assay. TCRdb carries this immuneACCESS record with in-frame sequences only. Its versions omit some clonotypes, under half of them owing to an unresolved V gene in the studies checked, with the rest unexplained. The sample table shows some 80,000 clones, and under 90% are seen once. Together, the top ten hold 2.5% of the sample. Material: peripheral blood. Receptors originate from a human donor in a cohort sampled during active COVID-19.

The chain employs TRBV5-3 and TRBJ2-3, with D perhaps TRBD2 (5 bases). TRBV5-3 is treated as an ORF (open reading frame) with a function not yet certain. V gave up 3 bases and J gave up 0 bases, with 8 bases separating them. The CDR3 length is 14 residues. This CDR3 is CARSSGGSTDTQYF. The CDR3 DNA reads TGTGCCAGAAGCTCGGGCGGGAGCACAGATACGCAGTATTTT.

J is TRBJ2-7 and V is TRBV6-4; 9 bases are a match to TRBD1. V shed 8 bases, J shed 1 base, and the junction held 9 bases outside the gene matches. This CDR3 has 15 residues. Germline CDR1 MRHNA, CDR2 SNTAGT. The CDR3 reads CASDRWGQGSYEQYF. CDR3 sequence (DNA): TGTGCCAGCGATCGATGGGGACAGGGATCCTACGAGCAGTACTTC.

In its sample, this clone was seen once. The genes are TRBV19 and TRBJ2-1, with a tentative D call TRBD2 (5 bases). The CDR3 consists of 12 residues. Trimming shortened V by 5 bases and J by 7 bases, and 9 bases separated the two germline ends. CDR1 and CDR2 (germline): LNHDA, SQIVND (reference sequence). For the CDR3, the DNA is TGTGCCAGTAGTCAGACGGGGAATGAGCAGTTCTTC. The encoded protein is CASSQTGNEQFF.

The CDR3 reads CASSLSLAGEKLFF. CDR3 DNA: TGTGCCAGCAGTTTGTCCTTGGCAGGGGAAAAACTGTTTTTT. J is TRBJ1-4 and V is TRBV6-6; possibly TRBD1 for D (5 bases). The V end was cut by 4 bases, the J end by 8 bases, with 14 bases between. Germline CDR1 is MNHNY and CDR2 is SVGAGI (reference sequence). The CDR3 loop spans 14 amino acids.

This clone showed up just a few times. The chain recombines TRBV5-1 with TRBJ2-7; D is possibly TRBD2 (5 bases). The CDR3 is 15 residues long. The V gene's germline CDR1 is SGHRS and CDR2 YFSETQ. Trimming took 0 bases from V and 0 from J, leaving 10 bases between them. CDR3 sequence (DNA): TGCGCCAGCAGCTTGGAGCTAGCAAGCTCCTACGAGCAGTACTTC. Its translation is CASSLELASSYEQYF.

The chain links TRBV23-1 to TRBJ2-4; tentatively, D is TRBD2 (5 bases). TRBV23-1 is an ORF; its function is uncertain. With 9 bases removed from V and 0 bases from J, the gap between germline ends came to 18 bases. This CDR3 has 16 amino acids. The CDR3 region is CASRGSPFLAKNIQYF. The DNA of the CDR3 is TGCGCCAGTCGCGGGTCCCCGTTCTTAGCCAAAAACATTCAGTACTTC.

The chain carries TRBV10-2 and TRBJ2-7, with 10 positions matching TRBD2. Germline values: CDR1 WSHSY, CDR2 SAAADI. The length of the CDR3 is 18 residues. Trimming removed 2 bases from V and 2 bases from J; junction bases left unmatched: 12. The CDR3 loop reads CASSELRITSGVTYEQYF. The CDR3 region has the DNA TGCGCCAGCAGTGAGCTCAGGATCACTAGCGGGGTTACCTACGAGCAGTACTTC.

The chain combines TRBV6-2 or TRBV6-3 with TRBJ2-3; D might be TRBD1 (6 bases). Germline CDR1 is MNHEY and CDR2 is SVGEGT. This CDR3 is built from 15 residues. Trimming pared 6 bases from V and 1 base from J, leaving 14 bases between. CDR3: CASRPTGIRTDTQYF. The CDR3, as DNA: TGTGCCAGCAGGCCTACAGGGATTCGCACAGATACGCAGTATTTT.

The chain couples TRBV29-1 to TRBJ2-1; 16 positions match TRBD2. Losses at the gene ends were 8 bases for V and 7 bases for J; bases not matched to a gene: 2. The CDR3 has 13 residues. Per germline, CDR1 SQVTM and CDR2 ANQGSEA. CDR3 nucleotide sequence: TGCAGCATGGGACTAGCGGGAGGGAATGAGCAGTTCTTC. Translation gives CSMGLAGGNEQFF.

V usage is TRBV19 and J usage is TRBJ1-5; possibly TRBD1 for D (5 bases). Germline assignment: CDR1 LNHDA and CDR2 SQIVND (reference sequence). This CDR3 contains 15 residues. Deletions cut 7 bases from V and 4 bases from J, with 17 bases between. The CDR3 nucleotides are TGTGCCAGTATGGGCAGGGAGGGGCCAAATCAGCCCCAGCATTTT. Its protein is CASMGREGPNQPQHF. Filled out from reference TRBV19 and TRBJ1-5, the complete variable domain reads DGGITQSPKYLFRKEGQNVTLSCEQNLNHDAMYWYRQDPGQGLRLIYYSQIVNDFQKGDIAEGYSVSREKKESFPLTVTSAQKNPTAFYLCASMGREGPNQPQHFGDGTRLSIL.

The rearrangement links TRBV7-2 to TRBJ2-3; 9 bases are shared with TRBD2. Germline V gene data show CDR1 as SGHTA and CDR2 as FQGNSA. The V segment lost 5 bases and the J segment 1 base; nucleotides outside the gene matches: 7. This CDR3 has 16 amino acids. The CDR3: CASSPRVAGGTDTQYF. DNA for the CDR3: TGTGCCAGCAGCCCCCGGGTAGCGGGAGGCACAGATACGCAGTATTTT.

V and J are TRBV18 and TRBJ2-2, with 8 bases lining up with TRBD2. Germline V CDR1 and CDR2: KGHSH, LQKENI. Trimming at V came to 3 bases and at J to 2 bases, leaving 5 bases not matched to a gene. The CDR3 extends over 16 amino acids. In DNA, the CDR3 is TGTGCCAGCTCACCTAGCGGGACACTAAACACCGGGGAGCTGTTTTTT. This encodes CASSPSGTLNTGELFF.

V usage is TRBV18 and J usage is TRBJ1-4; 9 nucleotides agree with TRBD1. The germline V gene has CDR1 KGHSH and CDR2 LQKENI. V was clipped by 3 bases and J by 7 bases; unmatched bases: 3. CDR3 size: 14 residues. The CDR3 coding sequence is TGTGCCAGCTCACCCGGGACAGGGATTGAAAAACTGTTTTTT. It yields the protein CASSPGTGIEKLFF.

J is TRBJ1-6 and V is TRBV3-1 (or the pseudogene TRBV3-2), with TRBD1 as a possible D gene (6 bases). This CDR3 comprises 14 residues. The ends were cut back, 4 bases at V and 12 bases at J, with 16 bases in the middle. The V gene's germline CDR1 is LGHDT and CDR2 YNNKEL (reference sequence). The CDR3 DNA follows: TGTGCCAGCAGCCCGGACAGTGCAGTCGTACCCCTCCACTTT. Translating gives CASSPDSAVVPLHF.

The gene calls are TRBV28 and TRBJ1-5; TRBD1 might be the D (6 bases). The CDR3 runs to 14 residues. Deletions cut 5 bases from V and 5 bases from J, with 13 bases between. CDR1 is MDHEN and CDR2 is SYDVKM in the germline V gene. The CDR3 spells CASSPDSIHQPQHF. As DNA, the CDR3 is TGTGCCAGCAGTCCGGACAGTATCCATCAGCCCCAGCATTTT.

The chain uses TRBV19 and TRBJ2-7; 12 bases map to TRBD1. The germline V gene has CDR1 LNHDA and CDR2 SQIVND (reference sequence). V trimming: 4 bases; J trimming: 2 bases; junction bases outside the gene matches: 12. The CDR3 contains 18 residues. CDR3 loop: CASSTSSGTGGRPYEQYF. Here the CDR3 DNA reads TGTGCCAGTAGTACAAGTTCCGGGACAGGGGGCCGTCCCTACGAGCAGTACTTC.

The chain carries TRBV12-5 and TRBJ2-7; 10 bases line up with TRBD1. Germline V CDR1 and CDR2: LGHNT, FRNRAP. The CDR3 contains 17 residues. Trimming cost V 0 bases and J 5 bases; bases outside gene matches: 10. For the CDR3, the DNA is TGTGCTAGTGGTTTGGTACTCCCGGGACAGGGGACCCACGAGCAGTACTTC. Translation: CASGLVLPGQGTHEQYF.

This chain connects TRBV10-3 to TRBJ2-7; D possibly corresponds to TRBD1 (5 bases). Germline-derived CDR1 and CDR2 are ENHRY and SYGVKD. Trimming shortened V by 6 bases and J by 2 bases, and 11 bases separated the two germline ends. The CDR3 length is 13 residues. CDR3 coding DNA: TGTGCCATCAGCCGCACAGGCGCCTACGAGCAGTACTTC. Translation gives CAISRTGAYEQYF.

The chain joins TRBV6-5 to TRBJ1-2; 10 bases match TRBD1. The CDR3 length is 14 residues. Germline CDR1 and CDR2: MNHEY and SVGAGI. V dropped 3 bases and J dropped 6; count of bases not matched to a gene: 4. This CDR3 reads CASSYSTGGNGYTF. The CDR3, as DNA: TGTGCCAGCAGTTATTCGACAGGGGGCAATGGCTACACCTTC.

V is TRBV11-2 and J is TRBJ1-3, with a weak D call TRBD1 (6 bases). Germline CDR1 is SGHAT and CDR2 is FQNNGV. The CDR3 contains 16 residues. Trimming pared 5 bases from V and 4 bases from J, leaving 18 bases between. This CDR3 is CASSTLARGPGNTIYF. The CDR3 bases are TGTGCCAGCAGCACCCTCGCCAGGGGACCCGGAAACACCATATATTTT.

The chain is built from TRBV4-2 and TRBJ2-7; D call uncertain. This CDR3 is 15 amino acids long. Trimming left V 0 bases short and J 1 base short, with 10 bases between. Germline values: CDR1 LGHNA, CDR2 YNFKEQ. CDR3 loop: CASSQEFRSSYEQYF. CDR3 nucleotides: TGTGCCAGCAGCCAAGAATTCCGGTCGTCCTACGAGCAGTACTTC.

The gene calls are TRBV27 and TRBJ2-3; weak D call: TRBD1 (6 bases). V lost 6 bases to trimming and J lost 0 bases, with 13 bases between them. The CDR3 has 15 amino acids. Germline V gene lookup returns CDR1 MNHEY and CDR2 SMNVEV (reference sequence). The CDR3 DNA reads TGTGCCAGCAGCCTAGGACAGCCTAGCACAGATACGCAGTATTTT. It translates to CASSLGQPSTDTQYF.

The chain links TRBV6-5 to TRBJ1-4; perhaps TRBD1 as D (6 bases). The length of the CDR3 is 15 residues. V lost 6 bases, J lost 8 bases, and 19 bases lay in between. Germline V lookup: CDR1 MNHEY, CDR2 SVGAGI. The CDR3 loop reads CASRYIRGGVEKLFF. DNA of the CDR3: TGTGCCAGCAGGTATATTAGAGGGGGGGTAGAAAAACTGTTTTTT.

The chain couples TRBV11-3 to TRBJ2-1; 9 positions match TRBD1. V lost 4 bases, J lost 12 bases, and 16 bases stayed unmatched. The CDR3 runs 16 residues. Germline V CDR1 and CDR2: SGHNT, YENEEA. CDR3 loop: CASSSEDRGEKVRQFF. CDR3 sequence (DNA): TGTGCCAGCAGCTCGGAGGACAGGGGCGAGAAGGTTCGGCAGTTCTTC.

The chain is built from TRBV7-9 and TRBJ2-1, with D perhaps TRBD1 (5 bases). This CDR3 contains 14 residues. The germline V and J ends were trimmed by 3 bases and 4 bases, with 10 bases remaining between them. Germline V gives CDR1 SEHNR, CDR2 FQNEAQ (reference sequence). The DNA of the CDR3 is TGTGCCAGCAGCTTGCTCCAGGGTTACAATGAGCAGTTCTTC. It encodes CASSLLQGYNEQFF.

The J gene is TRBJ2-2, the V gene TRBV14; TRBD2 matches 8 bases. Germline CDR1 is SGHDN and CDR2 is FVKESK. This CDR3 is built from 18 residues. The V segment lost 5 bases and the J segment 4 bases; nucleotides outside the gene matches: 15. The CDR3 coding sequence is TGTGCCAGCAGCGCCCGACCCACTAGCGGCCTGCCCACCGGGGAGCTGTTTTTT. The encoded protein is CASSARPTSGLPTGELFF.

J is TRBJ2-3 and V is TRBV7-6; D not certain. The V gene's germline CDR1 is SGHVS and CDR2 FNYEAQ. Trimming removed 1 base at V and 3 bases at J, with 11 bases between. CDR3 size: 15 residues. The chain's CDR3 is CASSLVPARTDTQYF. The CDR3, as DNA: TGTGCCAGCAGCTTAGTCCCTGCCCGGACAGATACGCAGTATTTT.